Presented here are 3 T cell receptor beta chains from one specimen sequenced in a study of blood T cell repertoires in COVID-19. Produced via immunoSEQ multiplex PCR; TCRdb's table is partial and in-frame only. The repertoire holds some 300,000 clones, with less than 90% as singletons. Sequencing used peripheral blood. The receptors shown here come from a woman between 65 and 79 years old with COVID-19, enrolled during active disease.

This clone showed up many times. The chain has TRBV4-1 and TRBJ2-7; 9 bases align to TRBD2. CDR3 length: 15 amino acids. Germline trimming cut 3 bases from V and 7 bases from J; bases unmatched to any gene: 10. CDR1 is MGHRA, CDR2 YSYEKL, per germline. This chain's CDR3 is CASSHLAGLSWEQYF. The CDR3 DNA is TGCGCCAGCAGCCATCTAGCGGGGCTTTCCTGGGAGCAGTACTTC.

The V and J genes are TRBV18 and TRBJ1-4, with 7 nucleotides matching TRBD1. The CDR3 contains 14 residues. V shed 3 bases and J 8 bases; nucleotides not matched to a gene: 6. Germline CDR1 KGHSH, CDR2 LQKENI. The CDR3 sequence: CASSPPQGREKLFF. The CDR3 bases are TGTGCCAGCTCACCCCCACAGGGGCGAGAAAAACTGTTTTTT.

This chain links TRBV5-4 with TRBJ1-2; 7 bases line up with TRBD1. This CDR3 has 14 amino acids. The V segment lost 3 bases and the J segment 6 bases; nucleotides outside the gene matches: 8. In germline, CDR1 is SGHNT, CDR2 YYREEE (reference sequence). CDR3 sequence: CASSSETGVNGYTF. Here the CDR3 DNA reads TGTGCCAGCAGCTCCGAAACAGGGGTGAATGGCTACACCTTC. Based on the CDR3 plus reference TRBV5-4 and TRBJ1-2, the full variable domain is ETGVTQSPTHLIKTRGQQVTLRCSSQSGHNTVSWYQQALGQGPQFIFQYYREEENGRGNFPPRFSGLQFPNYSSELNVNALELDDSALYLCASSSETGVNGYTFGSGTRLTVV.